The T cell receptor (beta chain) described here comes from a study of T cell clonality in common variable immunodeficiency. This clone was observed many times. The read stops 3 residues short of the end of the CDR3; the missing end is completed from the germline J gene. CVID and control samples used equivalent genomic DNA input. Measured with immunoSEQ multiplex PCR; TCRdb has only the in-frame clones, and not every one. The table lists tens of thousands of clones, with no singletons. CDR3 length: 15 residues. The V gene lost 4 bases and the J gene lost 7 bases, with 19 bases spanning the gap. Germline lookup yields CDR1 MNHNS and CDR2 SASEGT.

This chain links TRBV6-1 with TRBJ1-1, with a tentative D call TRBD1 (5 bases). This clonotype originated in a person aged 18-70 years in good health. Sequencing was done on a sample of peripheral blood mononuclear cells. The CDR3 loop is CASSGSQQVRSEAFF. Partial CDR3 DNA: TGTGCCAGCAGTGGCAGTCAACAGGTTCGTAGTGAA.